The 18 T cell receptor beta chains below all came from one sample that was sequenced in a study of shared clonotypes between healthy human individuals. The repertoire was sequenced with immunoSEQ multiplex PCR; TCRdb's copy has only in-frame clones and lacks some. The sample contains 1.6 million or so clones, about 96% of which appear only once. Specimen: naive CD4+ T cells sorted from blood. Subset noted: CD45RA+ positively selected. All receptors come from a man aged 25 to 45 in good health.

The genes are TRBV18 and TRBJ2-7; no clear D. The CDR3 runs to 14 residues. V lost 3 bases to trimming and J lost 0 bases, with 9 bases between them. Germline V lookup: CDR1 KGHSH, CDR2 LQKENI. CDR3 sequence reads: CASSPGQFSYEQYF. CDR3 DNA: TGTGCCAGCTCACCTGGGCAGTTCTCCTACGAGCAGTACTTC.

The J gene is TRBJ1-4, the V gene TRBV29-1, with D possibly being TRBD1 (5 bases). From germline, CDR1 is SQVTM and CDR2 ANQGSEA. The V end was cut by 7 bases, the J end by 8 bases, with 17 bases between. This CDR3 has 13 residues. The CDR3 protein is CSAGTAGGEKLFF. The CDR3 bases are TGCAGCGCTGGGACCGCCGGAGGGGAAAAACTGTTTTTT. The entire variable domain, with the rest obtained from reference TRBV29-1 and TRBJ1-4, is as follows: SAVISQKPSRDICQRGTSLTIQCQVDSQVTMMFWYRQQPGQSLTLIATANQGSEATYESGFVIDKFPISRPNLTFSTLTVSNMSPEDSSIYLCSAGTAGGEKLFFGSGTQLSVL.

This chain links TRBV9 with TRBJ2-3; D remains ambiguous. Trimming pared 0 bases from V and 0 bases from J, leaving 5 bases between. Germline CDR1 and CDR2: SGDLS and YYNGEE. This CDR3 contains 14 residues. This CDR3 is CASSVVPSTDTQYF. The CDR3 DNA is TGTGCCAGCAGCGTAGTACCTAGCACAGATACGCAGTATTTT. Combining the CDR3 with reference TRBV9 and TRBJ2-3 gives the whole variable domain DSGVTQTPKHLITATGQRVTLRCSPRSGDLSVYWYQQSLDQGLQFLIQYYNGEERAKGNILERFSAQQFPDLHSELNLSSLELGDSALYFCASSVVPSTDTQYFGPGTRLTVL.

The chain has TRBV7-9 and TRBJ2-5; TRBD2 matches at 11 bases. Germline values: CDR1 SEHNR, CDR2 FQNEAQ (reference sequence). V shed 7 bases and J 0 bases; nucleotides not matched to a gene: 10. This CDR3 contains 17 residues. Written as DNA, the CDR3 is TGTGCCAGCAACCCAAATAGCGGGAGGGCCAACCAAGAGACCCAGTACTTC. As protein: CASNPNSGRANQETQYF.

About this clone: The sample carries other DNA sequences with the same CDR3. The chain has TRBV28 and TRBJ2-7; D unclear. Trimming shortened V by 3 bases and J by 1 base, and 4 bases separated the two germline ends. From germline, CDR1 is MDHEN and CDR2 SYDVKM. The CDR3 has 12 amino acids. Written as DNA, the CDR3 is TGTGCCAGCAGTTTCCTTTCCTACGAGCAGTACTTC. It translates to CASSFLSYEQYF. Together with reference TRBV28 and TRBJ2-7, the CDR3 gives the full variable domain: DVKVTQSSRYLVKRTGEKVFLECVQDMDHENMFWYRQDPGLGLRLIYFSYDVKMKEKGDIPEGYSVSREKKERFSLILESASTNQTSMYLCASSFLSYEQYFGPGTRLTVT.

The J gene is TRBJ1-2, the V gene TRBV4-3, with a tentative D call TRBD1 (5 bases). There are 17 residues in the CDR3. Trimming stripped 0 bases from V and 0 bases from J, with 14 bases between. CDR1 is LGHNA, CDR2 YSLEER, per germline. The CDR3 sequence: CASSQEDIRSANYGYTF. Written as DNA, the CDR3 is TGCGCCAGCAGCCAAGAGGACATACGATCAGCTAACTATGGCTACACCTTC.

About this clone: The same CDR3 can be traced to other DNA sequences in this sample. V usage is TRBV9 and J usage is TRBJ2-1; TRBD2 matches 11 bases. V dropped 3 bases and J dropped 2; count of bases not matched to a gene: 1. The germline gives CDR1 SGDLS, CDR2 YYNGEE. The CDR3 is made up of 15 amino acids. The CDR3 here is CASSASGGTYNEQFF. The CDR3 nucleotides read TGTGCCAGCAGCGCTAGCGGGGGGACCTACAATGAGCAGTTCTTC.

Concerning this clone itself: Other DNA sequences in the same sample also yield this CDR3. The chain recombines TRBV5-1 with TRBJ2-1; 8 bases match TRBD2. This CDR3 has 14 residues. Germline V gene data show CDR1 as SGHRS and CDR2 as YFSETQ. V was clipped by 2 bases and J by 3 bases; unmatched bases: 1. This CDR3 reads CASSFSGSYNEQFF. In DNA, the CDR3 is TGCGCCAGCAGCTTCAGCGGGAGCTACAATGAGCAGTTCTTC.

The genes are TRBV28 and TRBJ2-5; 8 nucleotides align to TRBD2. The CDR3 runs to 12 residues. Germline lookup yields CDR1 MDHEN and CDR2 SYDVKM. V dropped 10 bases and J dropped 6; count of bases not matched to a gene: 7. The DNA of the CDR3 is TGTGCCACCACCGGGAGGGGAAAGACCCAGTACTTC. This encodes CATTGRGKTQYF.

The chain uses TRBV9 and TRBJ2-2; D gene ambiguous. The ends were cut back, 9 bases at V and 1 base at J, with 13 bases in the middle. CDR1 is SGDLS, CDR2 YYNGEE, per germline. The CDR3 length is 14 residues. As DNA, the CDR3 is TGTGCCAACGCCCAGACCAAGAACACCGGGGAGCTGTTTTTT. Translating gives CANAQTKNTGELFF.

J is TRBJ2-7 and V is TRBV13, with a weak D call TRBD2 (5 bases). The germline gives CDR1 PRHDT, CDR2 FYEKMQ (reference sequence). V lost 4 bases and J 0 bases, leaving 13 bases between the germline ends. This CDR3 comprises 15 residues. The CDR3 loop is CASSWRTGSSYEQYF. As DNA, the CDR3 is TGTGCCAGCAGCTGGCGGACGGGGAGCTCCTACGAGCAGTACTTC.

The chain recombines TRBV18 with TRBJ2-1; D ambiguous. V lost 4 bases, J lost 4 bases, and 8 bases lay in between. The CDR3 runs 13 residues. CDR1 is KGHSH, CDR2 LQKENI, per germline. The CDR3 DNA sequence: TGTGCCAGCTCACATGGGCGATACAATGAGCAGTTCTTC. This encodes CASSHGRYNEQFF.

The chain employs TRBV7-7 and TRBJ2-7; 7 bases align to TRBD1. Trimming took 5 bases from V and 0 from J; bases not matched to a gene: 4. The CDR3 loop spans 14 amino acids. Germline CDR1 SSHAT, CDR2 FNYEAQ (reference sequence). The CDR3 here is CASSQGELSYEQYF. Here the CDR3 DNA reads TGTGCCAGCAGCCAGGGGGAACTCTCCTACGAGCAGTACTTC.

J is TRBJ2-4 and V is TRBV7-9; 7 bases map to TRBD2. Trimming took 5 bases from V and 7 from J; bases not matched to a gene: 11. Germline V gives CDR1 SEHNR, CDR2 FQNEAQ (reference sequence). This CDR3 spans 15 amino acids. The CDR3 coding sequence is TGTGCCAGCAGCCCACCTAACGGGAGGAGGAACATTCAGTACTTC. Residues: CASSPPNGRRNIQYF.

This clone came up once. CDR3 sequence reads: CASSRTPGNPLNYGYTF. The CDR3 nucleotides read TGTGCCAGCAGCCGAACTCCTGGGAATCCATTGAACTATGGCTACACCTTC. The rearrangement uses TRBV5-5 and TRBJ1-2; no reliable D call. CDR1 is SGHKS and CDR2 is YYEKEE in the germline V gene (reference sequence). The CDR3 runs to 17 residues. V dropped 4 bases and J dropped 2 bases, with 21 bases sitting between them.

This clone occurred once. This chain joins TRBV28 and TRBJ1-5, with D unclear. Germline V gene data show CDR1 as MDHEN and CDR2 as SYDVKM. V dropped 5 bases and J dropped 4 bases, with 12 bases sitting between them. The length of the CDR3 is 14 residues. The CDR3 region is CASSPLPTNQPQHF. DNA for the CDR3: TGTGCCAGCAGTCCTCTCCCCACGAATCAGCCCCAGCATTTT.

The V and J genes are TRBV2 and TRBJ2-2; D gene uncertain. The V gene lost 3 bases and the J gene lost 6 bases, with 8 bases spanning the gap. The CDR3 sequence is 13 residues long. Germline assignment: CDR1 SNHLY and CDR2 FYNNEI. CDR3 coding DNA: TGTGCCAGCAGTGATTATCCCGCCGGGGAGCTGTTTTTT. This encodes CASSDYPAGELFF. Full variable domain (missing parts from reference TRBV2 and TRBJ2-2): EPEVTQTPSHQVTQMGQEVILRCVPISNHLYFYWYRQILGQKVEFLVSFYNNEISEKSEIFDDQFSVERPDGSNFTLKIRSTKLEDSAMYFCASSDYPAGELFFGEGSRLTVL.

The genes are TRBV19 and TRBJ2-2; TRBD2 is a possible D gene (5 bases). The CDR3 loop spans 15 amino acids. Trimming took off 7 bases at V and 2 bases at J, with 14 bases between the two ends. CDR1 LNHDA and CDR2 SQIVND come from the germline V gene (reference sequence). CDR3 loop: CASTSPGDNTGELFF. The CDR3 DNA reads as TGTGCCAGTACCTCTCCCGGGGATAACACCGGGGAGCTGTTTTTT.